This T cell receptor (beta chain) was obtained from a study of neurological immune-mediated disorders. Study findings and constraints: Expanded clones shared no identical CDR3 amino acid sequences across subjects, which suggested private TCR-beta repertoires in all groups.

This clonotype was counted many times. Its cognate antigen is unknown. Libraries from sorted cells each used about 1 million CD4+ or CD8+ T cells. cDNA was made by 5'RACE with 10-nucleotide random UMIs. Whenever a sequencing run was performed, it yielded over 190 million TCR-beta sequences from 15-18 subjects. TCRdb redid the calling of the 5' RACE reads with MiXCR, one entry per CDR3 protein. Among about 14,000 distinct CDR3 sequences listed, about 7.4% were seen once. V was clipped by 7 bases and J by 5 bases, with 21 bases between them. Germline loops: CDR1 MNHEY, CDR2 SMNVEV (reference sequence). The CDR3 sequence is 15 residues long.

The chain is built from TRBV27 and TRBJ2-7, with D perhaps given as TRBD1 or TRBD2 (5 bases each). The sequence derives from a woman between 35 and 50 years old in good health. The sequencing input was CD8+ T cells from blood. The CDR3 loop is CASTLKGSQDHEQYF. The CDR3 DNA sequence: TGTGCCAGCACCCTCAAGGGGAGCCAAGATCACGAGCAGTACTTC.